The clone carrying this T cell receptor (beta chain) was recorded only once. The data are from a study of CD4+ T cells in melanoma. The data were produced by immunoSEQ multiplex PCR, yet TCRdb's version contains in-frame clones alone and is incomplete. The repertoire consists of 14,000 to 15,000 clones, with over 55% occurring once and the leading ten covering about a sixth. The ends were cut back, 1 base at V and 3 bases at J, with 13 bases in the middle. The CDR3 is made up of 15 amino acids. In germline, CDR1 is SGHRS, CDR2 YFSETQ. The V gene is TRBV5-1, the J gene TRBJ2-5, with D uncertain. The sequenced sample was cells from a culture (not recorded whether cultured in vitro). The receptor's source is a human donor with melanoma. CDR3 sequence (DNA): TGCGCCAGCAGCTTGAGCCCCGGCCCCGAAGAGACCCAGTACTTC. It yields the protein CASSLSPGPEETQYF.